The source of this T cell receptor beta chain is a study of follicular helper T cells after annual influenza vaccination. Findings and limits, study-wide: ICOS+CD38+ cTfh clonality tracked population frequency, and its change tracked circulating plasmablast change.

Time point noted: 2015-2016 season, 7 days after influenza vaccination. Sequencing was performed with immunoSEQ multiplex PCR; in TCRdb, only in-frame clones are kept and a portion is missing. Of about 6,600 clones listed, 80% to 85% are singletons. This CDR3 spans 15 amino acids. Trimming shortened V by 3 bases and J by 4 bases, and 16 bases separated the two germline ends. Germline values: CDR1 MGHRA, CDR2 YSYEKL. Comment on this clone: As yet, its antigen is unknown.

The source was CXCR5- memory CD4+ T cells sorted from blood, collected 7 days after influenza vaccination. The sequence derives from an adult who received the influenza vaccine. The rearrangement uses TRBV4-1 and TRBJ2-7, with D maybe TRBD1 (6 bases). The CDR3 protein is CASSQSSGTHYEQYF. CDR3 nucleotide sequence: TGCGCCAGCAGCCAGAGCTCCGGGACACATTACGAGCAGTACTTC.